This TCR beta chain appears in the sequencing data of a study of blood T cell repertoires in COVID-19. Across the whole study: The United States, Italy and Spain were the sources of the acute and convalescent COVID-19 samples.

This clone occurred once. Germline assignment: CDR1 LGHDT and CDR2 YNNKEL (reference sequence). This CDR3 contains 14 residues. Trimming removed 3 bases at V and 4 bases at J, with 12 bases between. Only in-frame clones appear in the TCRdb table, and some are missing; sequencing was by immunoSEQ multiplex PCR. This sample has fewer than 400,000 clones, with more than 85% found just once. The receptor comes from a woman aged 25 to 39 who had been exposed to COVID-19. Sequencing was carried out using PBMCs or T cells enriched from blood (not recorded which). This sequence joins TRBV3-1 (or the pseudogene TRBV3-2) and TRBJ1-1, with TRBD1 as a possible D gene (6 bases). Here the CDR3 reads CASSQMGGGTEAFF. The CDR3 nucleotides are TGTGCCAGCAGCCAGATGGGAGGGGGCACTGAAGCTTTCTTT.